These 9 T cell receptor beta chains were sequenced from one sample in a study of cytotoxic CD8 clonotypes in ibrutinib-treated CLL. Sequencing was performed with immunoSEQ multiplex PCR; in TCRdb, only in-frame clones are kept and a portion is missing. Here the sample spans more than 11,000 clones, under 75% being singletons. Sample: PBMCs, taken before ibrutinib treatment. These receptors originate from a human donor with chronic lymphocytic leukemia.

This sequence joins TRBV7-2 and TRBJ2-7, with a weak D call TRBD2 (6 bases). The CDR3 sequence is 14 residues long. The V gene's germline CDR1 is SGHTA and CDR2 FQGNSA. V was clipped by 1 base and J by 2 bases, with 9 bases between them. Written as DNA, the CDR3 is TGTGCCAGCAGCTTAGTGGGGGGAACCTACGAGCAGTACTTC. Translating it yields CASSLVGGTYEQYF.

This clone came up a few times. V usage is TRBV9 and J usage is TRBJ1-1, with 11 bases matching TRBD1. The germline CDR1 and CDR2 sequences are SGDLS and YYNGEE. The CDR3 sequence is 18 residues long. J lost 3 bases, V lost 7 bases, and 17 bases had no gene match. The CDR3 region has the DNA TGTGCCAGCCACCCGGGTCCGGGACAGGGGGGGTGGCACACTGAAGCTTTCTTT. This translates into CASHPGPGQGGWHTEAFF.

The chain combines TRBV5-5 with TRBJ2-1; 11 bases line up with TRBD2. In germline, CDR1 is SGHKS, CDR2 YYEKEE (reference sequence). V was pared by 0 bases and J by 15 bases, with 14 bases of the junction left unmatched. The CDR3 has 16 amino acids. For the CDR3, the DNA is TGTGCCAGCAGCTTGGGGGGTCTAGCGGGAGGCCCCTGGTGGTTCTTC. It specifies CASSLGGLAGGPWWFF.

The CDR3 DNA sequence: TGCAGTGCTAGCCCGGAGGAAAAACTGTTTTTT. Translating gives CSASPEEKLFF. The chain recombines TRBV20-1 with TRBJ1-4, with unresolved D. There are 11 residues in the CDR3. Deletions cut 3 bases from V and 8 bases from J, with 7 bases between. Germline V gene lookup returns CDR1 DFQATT and CDR2 SNEGSKA (reference sequence).

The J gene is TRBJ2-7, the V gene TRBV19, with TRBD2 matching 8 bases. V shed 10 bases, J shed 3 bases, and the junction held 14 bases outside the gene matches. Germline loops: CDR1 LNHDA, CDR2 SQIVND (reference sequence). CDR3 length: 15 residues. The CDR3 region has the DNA TGTGCCACAAGACGGGGGGGGGACCCCGACTACGAGCAGTACTTC. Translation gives CATRRGGDPDYEQYF.

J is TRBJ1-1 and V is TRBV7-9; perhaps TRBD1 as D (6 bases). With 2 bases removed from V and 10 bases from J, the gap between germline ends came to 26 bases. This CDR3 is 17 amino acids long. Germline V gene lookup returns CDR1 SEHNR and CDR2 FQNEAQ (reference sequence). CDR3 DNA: TGTGCCAGCAGCTTAATTGGGTCAGGGGCCCCGAGGGAGGGAGCTTTCTTT. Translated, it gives CASSLIGSGAPREGAFF.

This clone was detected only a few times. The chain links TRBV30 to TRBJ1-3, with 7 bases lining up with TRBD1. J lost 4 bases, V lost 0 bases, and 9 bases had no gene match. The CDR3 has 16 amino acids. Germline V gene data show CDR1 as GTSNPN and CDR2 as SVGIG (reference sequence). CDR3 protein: CAWSVGARQGGNTIYF. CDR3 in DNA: TGTGCCTGGAGTGTAGGGGCACGACAGGGAGGAAACACCATATATTTT.

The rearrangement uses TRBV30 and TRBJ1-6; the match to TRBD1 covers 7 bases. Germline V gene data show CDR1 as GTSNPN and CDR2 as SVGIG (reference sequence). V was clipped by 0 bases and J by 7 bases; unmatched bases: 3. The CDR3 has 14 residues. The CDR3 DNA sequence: TGTGCCTGGAGTGTGGGGACAGAGAATTCACCCCTCCACTTT. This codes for CAWSVGTENSPLHF.

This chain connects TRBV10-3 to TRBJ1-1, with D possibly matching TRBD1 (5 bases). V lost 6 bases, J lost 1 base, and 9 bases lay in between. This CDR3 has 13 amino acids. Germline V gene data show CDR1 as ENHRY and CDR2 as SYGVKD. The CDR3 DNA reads TGTGCCATCAGAACAGGACCGAACACTGAAGCTTTCTTT. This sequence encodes CAIRTGPNTEAFF.